A single sample gave rise to the 6 T cell receptor beta chains below, sequenced in a study of blood T cells in healthy people across ages. Combining a sample-barcoded 5' primer with a J-beta primer mix, a second PCR ran for roughly 6 to 12 cycles. TCRdb reanalysed the 5' RACE reads using MiXCR and keeps one entry per CDR3 protein. The sample lists over 1,500,000 distinct CDR3 sequences; about 50% were seen once. Sequencing was performed on blood. Receptors were obtained from a woman aged 40 to 55 in good health.

V gene TRBV20-1 combines with J gene TRBJ2-3, with 8 bases aligning to TRBD2. The germline V gene encodes CDR1 DFQATT and CDR2 SNEGSKA (reference sequence). The V gene end was trimmed by 5 bases and the J gene end by 0 bases; junction bases not matched to a gene: 4. CDR3 size: 14 residues. The DNA of the CDR3 is TGCAGTGCTGTATCGGGGGGGAGCACAGATACGCAGTATTTT. This codes for CSAVSGGSTDTQYF.

The chain joins TRBV14 to TRBJ2-5; D gene unclear. Germline CDR1 reads SGHDN; CDR2 reads FVKESK. There are 13 residues in the CDR3. V was clipped by 0 bases and J by 8 bases, with 10 bases between them. CDR3 sequence (DNA): TGTGCCAGCAGCCAAGAAGGGTTTGGAACCCAGTACTTC. Translation gives CASSQEGFGTQYF. Drawing the rest from reference TRBV14 and TRBJ2-5, the complete variable domain is EAGVTQFPSHSVIEKGQTVTLRCDPISGHDNLYWYRRVMGKEIKFLLHFVKESKQDESGMPNNRFLAERTGGTYSTLKVQPAELEDSGVYFCASSQEGFGTQYFGPGTRLLVL.

The chain joins TRBV6-6 to TRBJ2-7, with D hard to call. The J call is doubtful: the DNA matches TRBJ2-5 better. Germline V lookup: CDR1 MNHNY, CDR2 SVGAGI (reference sequence). The CDR3 consists of 13 residues. The CDR3 nucleotides are TGTGCCAGCAGTTACTCGATTTGGGAGACCCAGTACTTC. As protein: CASSYSIWETQYF.

As to this clonotype: One end of the junction fails to match germline, which may point to a read error. The rearrangement uses TRBV29-1 and TRBJ1-1, with 7 bases identical to TRBD1. The germline V gene encodes CDR1 SQVTM and CDR2 ANQGSEA. The CDR3 sequence is 12 residues long. The CDR3 region is CSVRGPGTGAFF. In DNA form, the CDR3 reads TGCAGCGTTAGGGGGCCGGGCACTGGAGCTTTCTTT.

As for this clonotype: Compared with germline, one end of the junction differs, possibly owing to a read error. V is TRBV27 and J is TRBJ2-3; 10 positions match TRBD1. This CDR3 region has 16 residues. Germline CDR1 reads MNHEY; CDR2 reads SMNVEV (reference sequence). CDR3: CACSLLTGGSQDTQYF. CDR3 in DNA: TGTGCCTGCAGTTTATTGACAGGGGGCAGTCAAGATACGCAGTATTTT.

The chain couples TRBV2 to TRBJ2-3; 14 bases are shared with TRBD2. The V gene end was trimmed by 6 bases and the J gene end by 5 bases; junction bases not matched to a gene: 13. The CDR3 sequence is 18 residues long. Germline V gene sequence: CDR1 SNHLY, CDR2 FYNNEI. DNA for the CDR3: TGTGCCAGCAGGCCCGGAGTAGGGACTAGCGGGGGTTTAGATACGCAGTATTTT. Its translation: CASRPGVGTSGGLDTQYF.